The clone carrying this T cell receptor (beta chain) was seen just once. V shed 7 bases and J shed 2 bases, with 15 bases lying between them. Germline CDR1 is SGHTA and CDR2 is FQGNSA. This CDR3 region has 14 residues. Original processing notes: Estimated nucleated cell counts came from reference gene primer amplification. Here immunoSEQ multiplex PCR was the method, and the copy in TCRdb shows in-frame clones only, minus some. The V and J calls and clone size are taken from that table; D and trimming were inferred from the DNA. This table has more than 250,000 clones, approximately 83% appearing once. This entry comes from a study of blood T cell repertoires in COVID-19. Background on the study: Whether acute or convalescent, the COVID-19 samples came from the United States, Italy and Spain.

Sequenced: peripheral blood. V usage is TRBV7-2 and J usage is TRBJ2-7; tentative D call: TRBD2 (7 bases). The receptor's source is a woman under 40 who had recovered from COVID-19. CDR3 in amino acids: CASTLAAGAYEQYF. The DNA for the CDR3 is TGTGCCAGCACCCTAGCGGCAGGGGCCTACGAGCAGTACTTC.